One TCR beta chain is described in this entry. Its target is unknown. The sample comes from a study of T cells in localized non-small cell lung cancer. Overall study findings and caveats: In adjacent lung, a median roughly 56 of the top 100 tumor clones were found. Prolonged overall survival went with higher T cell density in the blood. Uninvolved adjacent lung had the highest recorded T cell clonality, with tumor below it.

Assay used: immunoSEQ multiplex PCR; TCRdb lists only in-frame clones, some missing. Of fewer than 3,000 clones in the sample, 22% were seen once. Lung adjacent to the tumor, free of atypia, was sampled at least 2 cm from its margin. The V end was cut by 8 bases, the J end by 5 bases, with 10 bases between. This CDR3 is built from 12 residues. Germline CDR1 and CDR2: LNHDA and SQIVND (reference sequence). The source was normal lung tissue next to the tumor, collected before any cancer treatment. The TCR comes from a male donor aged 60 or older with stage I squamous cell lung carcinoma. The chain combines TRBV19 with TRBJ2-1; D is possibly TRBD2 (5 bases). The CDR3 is CASSDGNNEQFF. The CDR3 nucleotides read TGTGCCAGTTCGGACGGGAACAATGAGCAGTTCTTC.